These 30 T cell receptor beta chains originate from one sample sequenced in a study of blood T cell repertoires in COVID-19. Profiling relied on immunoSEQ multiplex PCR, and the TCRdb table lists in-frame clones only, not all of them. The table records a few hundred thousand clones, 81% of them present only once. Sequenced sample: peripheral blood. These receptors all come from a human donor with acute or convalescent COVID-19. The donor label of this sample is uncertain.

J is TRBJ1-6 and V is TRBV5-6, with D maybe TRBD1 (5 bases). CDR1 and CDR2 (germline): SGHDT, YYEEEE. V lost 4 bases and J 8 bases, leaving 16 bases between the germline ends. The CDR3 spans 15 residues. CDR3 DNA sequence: TGTGCCAGCAGCCCTCACATAGGGGTTTATTCACCCCTCCACTTT. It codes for CASSPHIGVYSPLHF.

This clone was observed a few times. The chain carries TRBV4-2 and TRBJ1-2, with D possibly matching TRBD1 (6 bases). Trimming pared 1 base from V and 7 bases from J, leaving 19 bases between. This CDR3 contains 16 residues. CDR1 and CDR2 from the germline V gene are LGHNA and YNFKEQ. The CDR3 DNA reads TGTGCCAGCAGCCAAGTCGCACCTGGACAGCCCCTTGGCTACACCTTC. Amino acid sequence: CASSQVAPGQPLGYTF.

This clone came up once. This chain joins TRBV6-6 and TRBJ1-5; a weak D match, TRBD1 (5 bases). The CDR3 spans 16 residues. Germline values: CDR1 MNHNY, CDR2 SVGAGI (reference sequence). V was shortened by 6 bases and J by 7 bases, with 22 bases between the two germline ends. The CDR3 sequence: CASSFGRVQPDQPQHF. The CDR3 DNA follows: TGTGCCAGCAGCTTCGGCAGGGTGCAACCGGACCAGCCCCAGCATTTT.

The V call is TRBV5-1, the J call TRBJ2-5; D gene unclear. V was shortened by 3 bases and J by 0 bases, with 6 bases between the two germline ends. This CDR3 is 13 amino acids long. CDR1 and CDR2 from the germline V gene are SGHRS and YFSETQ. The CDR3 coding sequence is TGCGCCAGCAGCTCCTTGTACCAAGAGACCCAGTACTTC. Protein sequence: CASSSLYQETQYF. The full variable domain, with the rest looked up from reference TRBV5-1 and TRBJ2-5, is KAGVTQTPRYLIKTRGQQVTLSCSPISGHRSVSWYQQTPGQGLQFLFEYFSETQRNKGNFPGRFSGRQFSNSRSEMNVSTLELGDSALYLCASSSLYQETQYFGPGTRLLVL.

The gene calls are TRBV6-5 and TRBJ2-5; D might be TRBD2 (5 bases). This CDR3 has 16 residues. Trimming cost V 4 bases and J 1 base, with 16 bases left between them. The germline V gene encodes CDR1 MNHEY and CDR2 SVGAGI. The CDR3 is CASSLGLTPSQETQYF. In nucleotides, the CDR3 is TGTGCCAGCAGTTTAGGACTCACGCCATCCCAAGAGACCCAGTACTTC.

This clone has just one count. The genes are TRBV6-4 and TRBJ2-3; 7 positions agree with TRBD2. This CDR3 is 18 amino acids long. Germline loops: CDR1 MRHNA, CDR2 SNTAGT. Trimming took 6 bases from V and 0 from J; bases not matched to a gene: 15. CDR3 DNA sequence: TGTGCCAGCAGGACCCTTCCGACTAGCTGGCGTAGCACAGATACGCAGTATTTT. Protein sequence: CASRTLPTSWRSTDTQYF.

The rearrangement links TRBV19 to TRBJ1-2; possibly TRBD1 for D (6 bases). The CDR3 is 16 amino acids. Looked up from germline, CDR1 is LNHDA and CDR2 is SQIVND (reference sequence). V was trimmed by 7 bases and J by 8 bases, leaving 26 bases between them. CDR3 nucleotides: TGTGCCAGTACCTCGGACAGCGTTCAAGGAGCGGGGGGCTACACCTTC. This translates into CASTSDSVQGAGGYTF.

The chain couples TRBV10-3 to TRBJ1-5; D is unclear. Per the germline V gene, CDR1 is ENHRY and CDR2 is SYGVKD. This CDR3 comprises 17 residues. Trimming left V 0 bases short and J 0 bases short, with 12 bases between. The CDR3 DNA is TGTGCCATCAGTGAGTCCCTTGGGCAGAATAGCAATCAGCCCCAGCATTTT. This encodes CAISESLGQNSNQPQHF.

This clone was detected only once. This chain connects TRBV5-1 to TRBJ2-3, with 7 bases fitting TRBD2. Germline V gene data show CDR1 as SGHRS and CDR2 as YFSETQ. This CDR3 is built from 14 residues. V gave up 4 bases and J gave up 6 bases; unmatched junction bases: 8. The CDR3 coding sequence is TGCGCCAGCAGCGGAGGACTAGGTGCGGATACGCAGTATTTT. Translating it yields CASSGGLGADTQYF.

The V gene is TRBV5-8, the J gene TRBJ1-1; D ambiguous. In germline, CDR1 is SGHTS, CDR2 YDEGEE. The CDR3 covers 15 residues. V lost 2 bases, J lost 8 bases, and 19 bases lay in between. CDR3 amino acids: CASSLGQEAYQEAFF. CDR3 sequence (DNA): TGTGCCAGCAGCTTAGGGCAGGAGGCGTACCAAGAAGCTTTCTTT.

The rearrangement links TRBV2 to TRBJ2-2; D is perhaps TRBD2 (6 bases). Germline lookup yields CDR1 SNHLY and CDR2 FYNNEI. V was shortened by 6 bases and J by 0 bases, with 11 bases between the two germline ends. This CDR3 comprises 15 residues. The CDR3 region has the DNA TGTGCCAGCAGACGAGCGGGTGCGAACACCGGGGAGCTGTTTTTT. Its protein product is CASRRAGANTGELFF.

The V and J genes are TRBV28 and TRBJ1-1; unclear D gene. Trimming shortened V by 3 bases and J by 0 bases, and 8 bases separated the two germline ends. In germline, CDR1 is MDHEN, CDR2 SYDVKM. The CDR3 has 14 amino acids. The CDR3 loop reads CASSLNRVNTEAFF. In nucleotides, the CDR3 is TGTGCCAGCAGTTTGAACAGAGTGAACACTGAAGCTTTCTTT.

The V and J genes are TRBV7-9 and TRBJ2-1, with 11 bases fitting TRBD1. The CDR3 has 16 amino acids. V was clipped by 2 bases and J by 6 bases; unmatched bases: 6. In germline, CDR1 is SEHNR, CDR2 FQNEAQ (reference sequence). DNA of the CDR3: TGTGCCAGCAGCTTATCCCCGGACAGGGGGCGCAATGAGCAGTTCTTC. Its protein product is CASSLSPDRGRNEQFF.

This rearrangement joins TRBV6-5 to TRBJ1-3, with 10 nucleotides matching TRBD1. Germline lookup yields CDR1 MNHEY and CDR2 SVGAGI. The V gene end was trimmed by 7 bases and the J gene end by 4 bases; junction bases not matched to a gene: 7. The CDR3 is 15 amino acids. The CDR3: CASNPGQGRGNTIYF. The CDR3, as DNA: TGTGCCAGCAATCCGGGACAGGGGCGAGGAAACACCATATATTTT.

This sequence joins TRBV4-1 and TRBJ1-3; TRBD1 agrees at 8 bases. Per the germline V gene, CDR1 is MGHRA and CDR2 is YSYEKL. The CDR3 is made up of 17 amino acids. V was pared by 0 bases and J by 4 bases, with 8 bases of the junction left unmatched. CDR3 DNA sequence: TGCGCCAGCAGCCAAGACCACCGGGACAGGCTGGGAAACACCATATATTTT. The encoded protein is CASSQDHRDRLGNTIYF.

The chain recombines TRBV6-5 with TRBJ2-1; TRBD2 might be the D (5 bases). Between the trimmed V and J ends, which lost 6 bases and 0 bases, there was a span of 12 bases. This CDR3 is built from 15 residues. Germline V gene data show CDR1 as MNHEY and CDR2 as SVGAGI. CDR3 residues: CASRASSTSYNEQFF. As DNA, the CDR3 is TGTGCCAGCAGGGCCTCTAGCACCTCCTACAATGAGCAGTTCTTC.

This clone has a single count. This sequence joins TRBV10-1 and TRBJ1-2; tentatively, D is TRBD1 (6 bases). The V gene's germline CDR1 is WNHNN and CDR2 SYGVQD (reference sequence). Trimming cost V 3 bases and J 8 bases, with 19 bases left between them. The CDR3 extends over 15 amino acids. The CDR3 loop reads CASSEKTGGSGGYTF. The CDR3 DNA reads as TGCGCCAGCAGTGAAAAGACAGGCGGCTCGGGGGGCTACACCTTC.

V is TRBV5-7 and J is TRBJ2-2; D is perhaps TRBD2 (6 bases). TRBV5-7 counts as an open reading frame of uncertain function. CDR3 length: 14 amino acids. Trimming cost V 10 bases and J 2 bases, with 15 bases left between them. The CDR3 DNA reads TGTGCCGGTCCCGGGGGAGGCAACACCGGGGAGCTGTTTTTT. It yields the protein CAGPGGGNTGELFF.

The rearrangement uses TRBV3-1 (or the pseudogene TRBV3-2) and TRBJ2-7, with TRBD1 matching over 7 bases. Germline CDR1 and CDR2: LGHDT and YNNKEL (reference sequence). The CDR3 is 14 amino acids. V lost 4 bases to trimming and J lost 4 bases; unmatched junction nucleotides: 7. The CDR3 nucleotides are TGTGCCAGCAGCCCCCCTAGGGGGCGGTACGAGCAGTACTTC. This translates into CASSPPRGRYEQYF.

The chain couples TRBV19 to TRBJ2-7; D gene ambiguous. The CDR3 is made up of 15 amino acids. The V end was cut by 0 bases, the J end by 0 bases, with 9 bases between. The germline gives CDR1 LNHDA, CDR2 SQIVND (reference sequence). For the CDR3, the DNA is TGTGCCAGTAGTATAGAGGCCGCCAGCTCCTACGAGCAGTACTTC. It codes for CASSIEAASSYEQYF.

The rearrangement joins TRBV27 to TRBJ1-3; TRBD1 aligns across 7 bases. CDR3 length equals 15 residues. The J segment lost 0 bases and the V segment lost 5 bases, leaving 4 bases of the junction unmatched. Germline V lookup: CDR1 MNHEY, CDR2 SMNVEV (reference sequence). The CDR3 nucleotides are TGTGCCAGCAGTAGGACAGGCCGCTCTGGAAACACCATATATTTT. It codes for CASSRTGRSGNTIYF.

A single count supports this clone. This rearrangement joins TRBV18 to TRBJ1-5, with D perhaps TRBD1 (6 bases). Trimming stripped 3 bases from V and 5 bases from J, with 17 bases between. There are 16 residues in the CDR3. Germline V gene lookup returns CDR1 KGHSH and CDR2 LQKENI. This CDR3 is CASSPKTGQGYQPQHF. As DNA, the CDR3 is TGTGCCAGCTCACCCAAGACGGGGCAGGGGTATCAGCCCCAGCATTTT.

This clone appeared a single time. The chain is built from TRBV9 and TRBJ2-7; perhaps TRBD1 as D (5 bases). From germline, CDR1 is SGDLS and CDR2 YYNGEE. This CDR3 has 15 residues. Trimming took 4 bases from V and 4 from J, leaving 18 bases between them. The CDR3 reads CASSWGGATLYEQYF. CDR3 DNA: TGTGCCAGCAGCTGGGGCGGAGCTACCCTTTACGAGCAGTACTTC.

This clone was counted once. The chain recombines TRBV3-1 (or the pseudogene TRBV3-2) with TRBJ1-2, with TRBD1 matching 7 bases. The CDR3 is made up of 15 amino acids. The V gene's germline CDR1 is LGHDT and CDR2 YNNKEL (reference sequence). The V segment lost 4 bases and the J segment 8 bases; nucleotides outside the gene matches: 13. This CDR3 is CASSPGPTGREGYTF. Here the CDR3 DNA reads TGTGCCAGCAGCCCTGGACCGACAGGGCGTGAAGGCTACACCTTC.

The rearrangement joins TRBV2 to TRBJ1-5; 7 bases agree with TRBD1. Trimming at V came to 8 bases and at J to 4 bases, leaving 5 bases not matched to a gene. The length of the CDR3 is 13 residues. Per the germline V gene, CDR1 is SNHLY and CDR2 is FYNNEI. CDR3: CASEGQLNQPQHF. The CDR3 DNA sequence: TGTGCCAGCGAGGGACAGCTAAATCAGCCCCAGCATTTT.

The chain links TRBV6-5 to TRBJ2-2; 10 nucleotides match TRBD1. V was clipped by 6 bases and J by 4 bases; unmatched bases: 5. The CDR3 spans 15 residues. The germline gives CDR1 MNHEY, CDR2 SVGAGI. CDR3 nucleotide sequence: TGTGCCAGCAGCGTGACAGGGGGCCGCACCGGGGAGCTGTTTTTT. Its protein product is CASSVTGGRTGELFF.

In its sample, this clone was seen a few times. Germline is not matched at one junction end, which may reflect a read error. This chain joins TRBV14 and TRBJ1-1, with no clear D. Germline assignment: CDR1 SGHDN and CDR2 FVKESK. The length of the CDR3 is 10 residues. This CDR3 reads CPRRNTEAFF. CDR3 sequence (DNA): TGTCCCAGGAGAAACACTGAAGCTTTCTTT.

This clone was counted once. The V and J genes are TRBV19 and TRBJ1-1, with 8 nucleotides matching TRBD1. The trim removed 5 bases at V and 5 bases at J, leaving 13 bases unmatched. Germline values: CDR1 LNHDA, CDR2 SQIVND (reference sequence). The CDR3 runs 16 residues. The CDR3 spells CASSPWTGPRGTEAFF. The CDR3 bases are TGTGCCAGTAGTCCCTGGACAGGGCCCCGGGGTACTGAAGCTTTCTTT.

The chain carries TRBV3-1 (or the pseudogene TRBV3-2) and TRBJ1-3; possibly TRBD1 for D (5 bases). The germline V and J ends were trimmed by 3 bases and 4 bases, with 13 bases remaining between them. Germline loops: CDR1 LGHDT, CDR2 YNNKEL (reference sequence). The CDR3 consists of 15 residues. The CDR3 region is CASSQALNRGNTIYF. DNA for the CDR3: TGTGCCAGCAGCCAGGCGCTGAACAGGGGAAACACCATATATTTT.

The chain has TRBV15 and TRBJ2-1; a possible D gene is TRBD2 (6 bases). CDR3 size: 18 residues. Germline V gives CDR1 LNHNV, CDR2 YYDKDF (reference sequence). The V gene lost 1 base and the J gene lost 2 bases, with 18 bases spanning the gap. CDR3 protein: CATSRVIGGISPYNEQFF. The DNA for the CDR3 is TGTGCCACCAGCAGAGTTATCGGCGGGATTTCCCCCTACAATGAGCAGTTCTTC.